This T cell receptor beta chain was identified in a study of blood T cell repertoires in COVID-19. The count of this clone is one. The V segment lost 3 bases and the J segment 5 bases; nucleotides outside the gene matches: 14. Looked up from germline, CDR1 is SGHTA and CDR2 is FQGNSA. The CDR3 runs to 17 residues. Original processing notes: How many nucleated cells were present was estimated from reference gene primer amplification. Measured with immunoSEQ multiplex PCR; TCRdb has only the in-frame clones, and not every one. V and J calls and clone size come straight from that table; D and trimming were deduced from the DNA. The sample contains about 99,000 clones, about 83% of which appear only once.

Sequencing input: peripheral blood. This sequence was found in a man aged 65 to 85 with active or convalescent COVID-19. The chain is built from TRBV7-2 and TRBJ2-5; 8 positions agree with TRBD1. CDR3 sequence reads: CASSFFPGGGRTETQYF. CDR3 DNA: TGTGCCAGCAGCTTTTTTCCAGGGGGCGGCCGAACGGAGACCCAGTACTTC.